This T cell receptor (beta chain) was sequenced during a study of cytomegalovirus exposure and HLA in healthy donors. Study overall: Genetic ancestry analysis placed around 76% of the roughly 400 donors that were genotyped in the Caucasian-associated cluster. The study's findings and limits: As confirmed in vitro, three CMV-associated chains were specific for CMV antigens. An assumption of roughly uniform sequencing depth across donors underlay the presence/absence analyses.

The PCR used 60 Vbeta and 13 Jbeta primers. The table came from immunoSEQ multiplex PCR; TCRdb's copy has only in-frame clones and leaves some out. The sample consists of some 130,000 clones, roughly 72% of them appearing once. To note about this clone: Its specificity is unknown.

What was sequenced was PBMCs. The TCR originated in a male donor in good health and CMV-seronegative.

In nucleotides, the CDR3 is TGTGCCAGCTCACAGACAGAAGATACGCAGTATTTT. This gives the protein CASSQTEDTQYF. This sequence joins TRBV18 and TRBJ2-3; D perhaps matches TRBD1 (5 bases). Germline V gene sequence: CDR1 KGHSH, CDR2 LQKENI. V was shortened by 4 bases and J by 5 bases, with 7 bases between the two germline ends. This CDR3 is built from 12 residues.